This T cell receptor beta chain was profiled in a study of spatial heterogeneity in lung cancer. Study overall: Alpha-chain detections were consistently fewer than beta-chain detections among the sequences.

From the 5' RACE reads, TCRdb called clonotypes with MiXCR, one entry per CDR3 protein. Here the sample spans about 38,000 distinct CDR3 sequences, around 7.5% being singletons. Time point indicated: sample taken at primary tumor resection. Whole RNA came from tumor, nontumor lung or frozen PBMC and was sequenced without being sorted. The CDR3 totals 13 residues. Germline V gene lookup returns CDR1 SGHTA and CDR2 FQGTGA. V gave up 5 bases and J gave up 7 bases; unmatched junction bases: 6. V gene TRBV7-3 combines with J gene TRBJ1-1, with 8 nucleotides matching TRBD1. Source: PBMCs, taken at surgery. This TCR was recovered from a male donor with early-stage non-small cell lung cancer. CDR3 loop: CASSETGTGEAFF. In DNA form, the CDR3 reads TGTGCCAGCAGCGAGACAGGGACAGGTGAAGCTTTCTTT.